This T cell receptor beta chain was identified during a study of response to subunit inactivated influenza vaccine. This CDR3 region has 13 residues. Per the germline V gene, CDR1 is DFQATT and CDR2 is SNEGSKA (reference sequence). The trim removed 7 bases at V and 0 bases at J, leaving 6 bases unmatched. This clonotype has only a few counts. Each CDR3 protein gets one entry after TCRdb re-called the RT-PCR reads with MiXCR. The sample carries 650,000 to 700,000 distinct CDR3 sequences, less than 20% recorded once. This clonotype originated in a man in his fifties who received an inactivated influenza vaccine. This chain connects TRBV20-1 to TRBJ2-7; TRBD1 matches at 7 bases. The sequencing used PBMCs from blood, collected about 11 days after vaccination. The CDR3 here is CSGGGFRSYEQYF. The CDR3 nucleotides are TGCAGTGGAGGGGGCTTCCGCTCCTACGAGCAGTACTTC.